This T cell receptor beta chain was profiled in a study of Ad26.COV2.S vaccination and SARS-CoV-2 variants. Study in general: A COV1001 Ad26.COV2.S trial-arm participant provided the sample. Intramuscularly, Ad26.COV2.S was given either once or twice, 56 days apart.

As for treatment: around 19 received Ad26.COV2.S at low or high dose, single or two shots; five or six received placebo; per-sample allocation not given. Sampling took place 63 days after the first vaccine or placebo injection. Immunization relied on an Ad26 vector, which expressed Wuhan-strain SARS-CoV-2 spike. As to this clone: What it binds is not known.

Assay used: immunoSEQ multiplex PCR; TCRdb lists only in-frame clones, some missing. The sample carries about 350,000 clones, 85% recorded once. The germline CDR1 and CDR2 sequences are SGHVS and FQNEAQ. The CDR3 totals 14 residues. General study results and limits: Vaccine and placebo recipients had similar non-spike TCR breadth.

J is TRBJ2-5 and V is TRBV7-8, with D possibly matching TRBD2 (6 bases). The assigned J gene may be wrong: the sequence end matches TRBJ2-7 better. The material sequenced was peripheral blood, taken in a trial of Ad26.COV2.S vaccine versus placebo. The sequence derives from a person between 18 and 65 years old who received the Ad26.COV2.S COVID-19 vaccine or a placebo. The CDR3 here is CASSLIAASAEQYF. The CDR3 DNA follows: TGTGCCAGCAGCTTAATAGCGGCCTCGGCCGAGCAGTACTTC.